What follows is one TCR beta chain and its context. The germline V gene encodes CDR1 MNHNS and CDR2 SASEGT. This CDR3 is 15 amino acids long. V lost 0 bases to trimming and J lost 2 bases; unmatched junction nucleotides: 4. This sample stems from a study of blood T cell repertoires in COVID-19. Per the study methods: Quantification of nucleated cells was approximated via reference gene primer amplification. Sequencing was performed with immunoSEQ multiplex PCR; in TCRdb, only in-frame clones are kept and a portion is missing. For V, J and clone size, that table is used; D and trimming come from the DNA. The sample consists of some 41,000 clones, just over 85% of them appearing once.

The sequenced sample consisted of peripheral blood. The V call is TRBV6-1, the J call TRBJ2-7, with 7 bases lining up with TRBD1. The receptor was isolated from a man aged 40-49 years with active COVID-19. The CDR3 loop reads CASSEARRGTYEQYF. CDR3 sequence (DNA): TGTGCCAGCAGTGAAGCGCGCAGGGGGACCTACGAGCAGTACTTC.